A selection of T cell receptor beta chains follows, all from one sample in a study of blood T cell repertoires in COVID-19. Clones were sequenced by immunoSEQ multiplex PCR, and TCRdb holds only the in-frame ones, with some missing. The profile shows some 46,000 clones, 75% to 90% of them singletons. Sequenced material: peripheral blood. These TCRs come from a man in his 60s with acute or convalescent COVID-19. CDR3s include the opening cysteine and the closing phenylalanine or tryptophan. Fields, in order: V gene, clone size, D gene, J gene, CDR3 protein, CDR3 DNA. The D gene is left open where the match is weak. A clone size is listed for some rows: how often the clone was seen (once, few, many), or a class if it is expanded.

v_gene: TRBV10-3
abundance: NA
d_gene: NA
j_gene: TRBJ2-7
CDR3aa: CASTGLSGEQYF
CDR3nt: TGTGCCTCGACGGGACTCTCGGGCGAGCAGTACTTC

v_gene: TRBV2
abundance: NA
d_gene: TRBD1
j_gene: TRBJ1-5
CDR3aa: CASSPTDRANQPQHF
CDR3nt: TGTGCCAGCAGTCCCACGGACAGGGCGAATCAGCCCCAGCATTTT

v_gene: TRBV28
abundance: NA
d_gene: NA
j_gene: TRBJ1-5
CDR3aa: CASCSREYSNQPQHF
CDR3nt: TGTGCCAGCTGTTCGCGCGAATATAGCAATCAGCCCCAGCATTTT

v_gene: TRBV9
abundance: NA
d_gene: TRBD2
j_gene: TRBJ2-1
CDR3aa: CASSGGLALHNEQFF
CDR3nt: TGTGCCAGCAGCGGGGGACTAGCGCTCCACAATGAGCAGTTCTTC

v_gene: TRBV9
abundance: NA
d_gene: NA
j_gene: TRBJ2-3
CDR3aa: CASSVEGRTQYF
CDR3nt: TGTGCCAGCAGCGTGGAGGGGCGCACGCAGTATTTT

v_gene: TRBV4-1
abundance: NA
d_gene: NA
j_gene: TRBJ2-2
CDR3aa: CASSQLAGSGELFF
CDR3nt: TGCGCCAGCAGCCAACTGGCGGGATCCGGGGAGCTGTTTTTT

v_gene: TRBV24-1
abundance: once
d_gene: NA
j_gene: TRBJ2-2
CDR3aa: CATHGSTGELFF
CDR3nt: TGTGCCACCCACGGGTCGACCGGGGAGCTGTTTTTT

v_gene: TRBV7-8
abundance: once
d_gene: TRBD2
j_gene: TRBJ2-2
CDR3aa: CASSLSAASPSGRAPGELFF
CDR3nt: TGTGCCAGCAGCTTAAGCGCCGCTTCCCCTAGCGGGAGGGCCCCCGGGGAGCTGTTTTTT

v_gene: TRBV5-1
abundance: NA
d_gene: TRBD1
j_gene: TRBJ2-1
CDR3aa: CASSPDRVYNEQFF
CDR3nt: TGCGCCAGCAGCCCGGACAGGGTCTACAATGAGCAGTTCTTC

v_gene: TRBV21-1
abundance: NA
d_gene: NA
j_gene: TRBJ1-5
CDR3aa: CASSPFPRDRGLYSNQPQHF
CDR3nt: TGTGCCAGCAGCCCCTTCCCCCGGGACAGGGGCCTCTATAGCAATCAGCCCCAGCATTTT

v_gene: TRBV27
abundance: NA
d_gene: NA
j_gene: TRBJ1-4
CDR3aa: CASSLSSPTNEKLFF
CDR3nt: TGTGCCAGCAGTTTATCCTCCCCAACTAATGAAAAACTGTTTTTT

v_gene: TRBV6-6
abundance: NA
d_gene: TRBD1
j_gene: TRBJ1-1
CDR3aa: CATTGGFRHTEAFF
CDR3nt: TGTGCCACCACAGGGGGCTTTAGGCACACTGAAGCTTTCTTT

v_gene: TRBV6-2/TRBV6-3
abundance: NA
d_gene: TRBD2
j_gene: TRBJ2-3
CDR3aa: CASSYEAAGVADTQYF
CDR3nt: TGTGCCAGCAGTTACGAAGCCGCGGGAGTTGCAGATACGCAGTATTTT

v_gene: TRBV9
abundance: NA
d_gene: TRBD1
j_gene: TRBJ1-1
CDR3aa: CASSSRQGARVTEAFF
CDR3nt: TGTGCCAGCAGCTCACGACAGGGGGCGAGGGTCACTGAAGCTTTCTTT

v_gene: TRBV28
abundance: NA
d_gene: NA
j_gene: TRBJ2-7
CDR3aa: CASSLYPGADEQYF
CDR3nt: TGTGCCAGCAGTTTATACCCAGGGGCAGACGAGCAGTACTTC

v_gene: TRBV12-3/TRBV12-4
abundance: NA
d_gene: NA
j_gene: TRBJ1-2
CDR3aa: CASRPGGRRGYTF
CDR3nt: TGTGCCAGCAGACCCGGGGGGCGGAGGGGCTACACCTTC

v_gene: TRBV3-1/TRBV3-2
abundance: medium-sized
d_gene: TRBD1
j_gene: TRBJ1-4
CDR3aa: CASSQQGASEKLFF
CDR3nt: TGTGCCAGCAGCCAACAGGGGGCAAGTGAAAAACTGTTTTTT

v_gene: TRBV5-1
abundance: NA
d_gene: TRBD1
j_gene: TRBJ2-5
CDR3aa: CASSPSTGETQYF
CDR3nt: TGCGCCAGCAGCCCCTCGACAGGGGAGACCCAGTACTTC

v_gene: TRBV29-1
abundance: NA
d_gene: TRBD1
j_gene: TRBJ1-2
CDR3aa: CSVSPGTAQYTF
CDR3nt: TGCAGCGTCTCCCCCGGGACAGCGCAATACACCTTC

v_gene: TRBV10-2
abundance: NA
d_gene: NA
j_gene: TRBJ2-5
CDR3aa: CASSQLGETQYF
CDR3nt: TGCGCCAGCAGTCAACTCGGGGAGACCCAGTACTTC

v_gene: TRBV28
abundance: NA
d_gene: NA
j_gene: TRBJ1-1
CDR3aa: CASSLTGLGAFF
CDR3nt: TGTGCCAGCAGTTTGACAGGATTGGGGGCTTTCTTT

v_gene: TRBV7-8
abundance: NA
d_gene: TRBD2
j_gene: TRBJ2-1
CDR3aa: CASSSLAGSSYNEQFF
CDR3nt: TGTGCCAGCAGCTCCCTAGCGGGGAGCTCCTACAATGAGCAGTTCTTC

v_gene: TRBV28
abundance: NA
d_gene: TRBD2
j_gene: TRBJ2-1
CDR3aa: CASSLSGTSGRNEQFF
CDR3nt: TGTGCCAGCAGTTTATCCGGGACTAGCGGGAGGAATGAGCAGTTCTTC

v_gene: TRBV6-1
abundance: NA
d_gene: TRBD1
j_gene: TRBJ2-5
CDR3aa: CASSEQGDFQETQYF
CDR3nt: TGTGCCAGCAGTGAACAGGGGGATTTCCAAGAGACCCAGTACTTC

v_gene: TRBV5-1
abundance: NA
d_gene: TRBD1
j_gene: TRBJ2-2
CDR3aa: CASSQGDSYTGELFF
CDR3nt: TGCGCCAGCAGCCAAGGGGACAGCTACACCGGGGAGCTGTTTTTT

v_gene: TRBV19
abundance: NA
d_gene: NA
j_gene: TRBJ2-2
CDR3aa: CASSIQYTGELFF
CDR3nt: TGTGCCAGTAGTATTCAGTACACCGGGGAGCTGTTTTTT

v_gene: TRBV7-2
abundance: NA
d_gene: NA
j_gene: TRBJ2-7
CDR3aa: CASSLASSYEQYF
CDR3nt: TGTGCCAGCAGCTTAGCGAGCTCCTACGAGCAGTACTTC

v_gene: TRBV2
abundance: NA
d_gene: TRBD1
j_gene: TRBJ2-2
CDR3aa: CARELRGQGHTGELFF
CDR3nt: TGTGCCAGGGAGTTACGGGGACAGGGTCACACCGGGGAGCTGTTTTTT

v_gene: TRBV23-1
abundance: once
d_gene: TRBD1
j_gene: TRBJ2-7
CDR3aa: CASSQSGDRDLYEQYF
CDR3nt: TGCGCCAGCAGTCAATCGGGCGACAGGGATTTGTACGAGCAGTACTTC